The TCR beta chain under discussion was sequenced for a study of shared clonotypes between healthy human individuals. V lost 7 bases, J lost 8 bases, and 14 bases lay in between. CDR1 is MNHNS, CDR2 SASEGT, per germline. The CDR3 is 12 residues long. The authors' processing: Sequence data from immunoSEQ were junction-only and lacked quality scores; consequently, filtering differed. TCRdb keeps only in-frame clones here, not all; method: immunoSEQ multiplex PCR. D and trimming were read from the DNA, whereas the V and J calls and clone size are those reported in that table. The sample includes more than 500,000 clones, 90% to 97% of them seen just once.

The sequencing sample was made of naive CD4+ T cells sorted from blood. As to subset: CD45RA+ positively selected. The rearrangement joins TRBV6-1 to TRBJ1-2, with unresolved D. The sequence derives from a young woman in good health. This chain's CDR3 is CASTQGGEGYTF. The CDR3 DNA sequence: TGTGCCAGCACTCAAGGCGGGGAAGGCTACACCTTC.